The 18 T cell receptor beta chains given below trace back to one sample, sequenced in a study of blood T cell repertoires in COVID-19 (dated by TCRdb to 2018 to 2021). Libraries were built with the immunoSEQ multiplex PCR assay. TCRdb retrieved this table from immuneACCESS and kept in-frame rearrangements only. Not all clones are present; in checked studies, unresolved V genes account for under half, and no reason is known for the remainder. The sample data list about 400,000 clones, and roughly 86% of these were observed just once. Of the sample, around 2.1% falls within the top ten clones. The specimen sequenced was PBMCs or T cells enriched from blood (not recorded which). These receptors originate from a woman aged 40 to 55 with acute COVID-19.

The chain couples TRBV18 to TRBJ1-2; D might be TRBD1 (6 bases). The CDR3 totals 16 residues. The germline gives CDR1 KGHSH, CDR2 LQKENI. Trimming stripped 3 bases from V and 2 bases from J, with 16 bases between. CDR3 bases: TGTGCCAGCTCACCGGGTGGCGGGGGGCGGAACTATGGCTACACCTTC. This sequence encodes CASSPGGGGRNYGYTF.

V usage is TRBV5-4 and J usage is TRBJ1-2; the match to TRBD1 covers 8 bases. Unmatched junction bases numbered 6, after V lost 3 bases and J lost 2 bases. Germline assignment: CDR1 SGHNT and CDR2 YYREEE (reference sequence). The CDR3 is 15 residues long. CDR3 sequence reads: CASSWGGQGNYGYTF. CDR3 DNA: TGTGCCAGCAGCTGGGGCGGACAGGGAAACTATGGCTACACCTTC.

The chain links TRBV10-3 to TRBJ2-1; TRBD1 matches 8 bases. Germline-derived CDR1 and CDR2 are ENHRY and SYGVKD. The CDR3 is 18 residues long. With V trimmed by 11 bases and J by 3 bases, 21 bases remained unmatched. For the CDR3, the DNA is TGTGCCGCCGGGGTCCCCATCAGGGGGCGCGGGTTCTACAATGAGCAGTTCTTC. Its protein is CAAGVPIRGRGFYNEQFF.

CDR3 sequence: CASSQGTTYNEQFF. CDR3 bases: TGCGCCAGCAGCCAAGGCACTACCTACAATGAGCAGTTCTTC. The genes are TRBV4-1 and TRBJ2-1, with D unresolved. This CDR3 comprises 14 residues. Germline-derived CDR1 and CDR2 are MGHRA and YSYEKL. Trimming removed 1 base from V and 2 bases from J, with 6 bases in between.

Turning to this clone: This specimen includes other DNA sequences encoding the same CDR3. The genes are TRBV7-9 and TRBJ2-1; 9 bases match TRBD2. The ends lost 1 base at V and 6 bases at J; junction bases unmatched: 1. In germline, CDR1 is SEHNR, CDR2 FQNEAQ (reference sequence). The CDR3 consists of 14 residues. The CDR3 DNA follows: TGTGCCAGCAGCTTAGGGGGACTAGCCAATGAGCAGTTCTTC. It yields the protein CASSLGGLANEQFF.

This sequence joins TRBV5-1 and TRBJ1-6; D is uncertain. Germline-derived CDR1 and CDR2 are SGHRS and YFSETQ. V lost 2 bases and J lost 7, with 10 bases in between. The CDR3 is 14 residues long. The CDR3 sequence: CASSFGGGNSPLHF. The CDR3 DNA reads as TGCGCCAGCAGCTTCGGCGGCGGAAATTCACCCCTCCACTTT.

This clone was seen more than once but under ten times. The rearrangement uses TRBV7-9 and TRBJ1-6, with 7 bases matching TRBD1. J gave up 11 bases and V 1 base, and 5 bases lay outside the gene matches. CDR1 and CDR2 (germline): SEHNR, FQNEAQ (reference sequence). This CDR3 has 14 residues. CDR3: CASSLDQGVAPLHF. CDR3 DNA: TGTGCCAGCAGCTTAGATCAGGGGGTTGCACCCCTCCACTTT.

This clone came up once. V and J are TRBV29-1 and TRBJ1-2; D unclear. The V and J ends lost 0 bases and 3 bases respectively, with 14 bases between them. The CDR3 covers 15 residues. From germline, CDR1 is SQVTM and CDR2 ANQGSEA. CDR3 in amino acids: CSVEEGGSLDYGYTF. The DNA for the CDR3 is TGCAGCGTTGAAGAGGGAGGCAGTCTCGACTATGGCTACACCTTC.

The chain joins TRBV15 to TRBJ2-3; 9 nucleotides align to TRBD1. The length of the CDR3 is 15 residues. V trimming: 1 base; J trimming: 5 bases; junction bases outside the gene matches: 4. CDR1 LNHNV and CDR2 YYDKDF come from the germline V gene (reference sequence). The CDR3 sequence is CATSRGDREKDTQYF. The CDR3 region has the DNA TGTGCCACCAGCAGAGGGGACAGGGAGAAAGATACGCAGTATTTT.

V is TRBV5-8 and J is TRBJ2-5; D possibly corresponds to TRBD1 (6 bases). CDR1 is SGHTS, CDR2 YDEGEE, per germline. V was shortened by 0 bases and J by 0 bases, with 12 bases between the two germline ends. CDR3 size: 16 residues. The DNA of the CDR3 is TGTGCCAGCAGCTTGGACCGGACAGCTTACCAAGAGACCCAGTACTTC. This gives the protein CASSLDRTAYQETQYF.

The chain has TRBV6-5 and TRBJ1-2, with 10 bases fitting TRBD1. Germline V CDR1 and CDR2: MNHEY, SVGAGI. The CDR3 is 15 residues long. V gave up 6 bases and J gave up 6 bases; unmatched junction bases: 10. The chain's CDR3 is CASRGDRGRLNGYTF. The CDR3 nucleotides are TGTGCCAGCAGAGGAGACAGGGGGCGCTTGAATGGCTACACCTTC.

This chain connects TRBV7-9 to TRBJ1-4, with D possibly matching TRBD1 (5 bases). Between the trimmed V and J ends, which lost 1 base and 4 bases, there was a span of 16 bases. This CDR3 has 17 amino acids. From germline, CDR1 is SEHNR and CDR2 FQNEAQ (reference sequence). CDR3 region: CASSLGATGRLNEKLFF. As DNA, the CDR3 is TGTGCCAGCAGCTTAGGAGCAACAGGTCGCCTTAATGAAAAACTGTTTTTT.

The gene calls are TRBV4-2 and TRBJ2-1; D may be TRBD1 (5 bases). Looked up from germline, CDR1 is LGHNA and CDR2 is YNFKEQ. The CDR3 spans 16 residues. V was pared by 5 bases and J by 0 bases, with 14 bases between. DNA of the CDR3: TGTGCCAGCAGCGTGACAGTTACCAGCTCCTACAATGAGCAGTTCTTC. The encoded protein is CASSVTVTSSYNEQFF.

This clone was picked up a small number of times. The same CDR3 can be traced to other DNA sequences in this sample. This rearrangement joins TRBV4-1 to TRBJ2-1, with D possibly TRBD1 on 5 matching bases. CDR1 and CDR2 from the germline V gene are MGHRA and YSYEKL. Trimming left V 1 base short and J 0 bases short, with 10 bases between. The CDR3 is 16 amino acids. The CDR3 protein is CASSQVDIISYNEQFF. CDR3 DNA sequence: TGCGCCAGCAGCCAAGTGGACATAATCTCCTACAATGAGCAGTTCTTC.

The CDR3 DNA reads TGTGCTAGTGGTTTGGGTGCGGACACTGAAGCTTTCTTT. Protein: CASGLGADTEAFF. This chain connects TRBV12-5 to TRBJ1-1; D gene uncertain. Germline lookup yields CDR1 LGHNT and CDR2 FRNRAP. The V end was cut by 1 base, the J end by 3 bases, with 6 bases between. This CDR3 has 13 residues.

The chain uses TRBV18 and TRBJ2-7; 8 positions match TRBD1. The CDR3 is 12 residues long. The J segment lost 13 bases and the V segment lost 2 bases, leaving 7 bases of the junction unmatched. The germline V gene encodes CDR1 KGHSH and CDR2 LQKENI. The DNA for the CDR3 is TGTGCCAGCTCACCAGAACGGGACAGGCGTTACTTC. Amino acid sequence: CASSPERDRRYF.

The chain combines TRBV9 with TRBJ1-1; D perhaps matches TRBD1 (6 bases). With 0 bases removed from V and 1 base from J, the gap between germline ends came to 13 bases. Germline V gene data show CDR1 as SGDLS and CDR2 as YYNGEE. The CDR3 runs 16 residues. In DNA, the CDR3 is TGTGCCAGCAGCGTAGCCGCTGGGACATCGAACACTGAAGCTTTCTTT. Its translation: CASSVAAGTSNTEAFF. Full variable domain (remainder filled in from reference TRBV9 and TRBJ1-1): DSGVTQTPKHLITATGQRVTLRCSPRSGDLSVYWYQQSLDQGLQFLIQYYNGEERAKGNILERFSAQQFPDLHSELNLSSLELGDSALYFCASSVAAGTSNTEAFFGQGTRLTVV.

The V gene is TRBV5-1, the J gene TRBJ1-2; tentatively, D is TRBD1 (6 bases). CDR3 length equals 15 residues. The V end was cut by 4 bases, the J end by 4 bases, with 17 bases between. The germline CDR1 and CDR2 sequences are SGHRS and YFSETQ. In nucleotides, the CDR3 is TGCGCCAGCAGCACAGACTTAACAGGGACCTATGGCTACACCTTC. It is translated as CASSTDLTGTYGYTF.